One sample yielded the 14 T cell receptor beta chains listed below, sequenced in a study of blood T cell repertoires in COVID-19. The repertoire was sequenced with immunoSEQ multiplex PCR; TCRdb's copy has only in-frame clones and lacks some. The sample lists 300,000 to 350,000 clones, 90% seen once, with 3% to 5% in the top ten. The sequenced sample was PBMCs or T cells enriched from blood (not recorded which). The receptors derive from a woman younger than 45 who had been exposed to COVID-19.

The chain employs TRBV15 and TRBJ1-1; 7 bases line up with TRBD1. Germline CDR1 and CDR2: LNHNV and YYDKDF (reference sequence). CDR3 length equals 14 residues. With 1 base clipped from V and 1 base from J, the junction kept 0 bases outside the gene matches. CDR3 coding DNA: TGTGCCACCAGCAGAGGGACAGGGAACACTGAAGCTTTCTTT. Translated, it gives CATSRGTGNTEAFF.

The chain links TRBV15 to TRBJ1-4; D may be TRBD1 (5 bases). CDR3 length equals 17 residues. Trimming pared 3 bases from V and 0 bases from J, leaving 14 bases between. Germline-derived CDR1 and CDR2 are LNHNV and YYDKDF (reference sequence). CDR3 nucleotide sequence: TGTGCCACCAGCAGCCGCGGCGGGGCGGCAACTAATGAAAAACTGTTTTTT. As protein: CATSSRGGAATNEKLFF.

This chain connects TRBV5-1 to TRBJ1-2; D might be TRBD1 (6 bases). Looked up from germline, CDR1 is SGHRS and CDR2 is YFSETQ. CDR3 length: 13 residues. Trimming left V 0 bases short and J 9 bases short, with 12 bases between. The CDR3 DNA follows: TGCGCCAGCAGCTTGGAGGCAGGGGTTAGCTACACCTTC. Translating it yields CASSLEAGVSYTF.

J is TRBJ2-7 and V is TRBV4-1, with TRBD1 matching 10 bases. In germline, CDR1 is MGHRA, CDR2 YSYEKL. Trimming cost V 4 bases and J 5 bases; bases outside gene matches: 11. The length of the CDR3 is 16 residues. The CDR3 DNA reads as TGCGCCAGCAGCCCCGTCCGGGACAGGGGTGAGGACGAGCAGTACTTC. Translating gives CASSPVRDRGEDEQYF.

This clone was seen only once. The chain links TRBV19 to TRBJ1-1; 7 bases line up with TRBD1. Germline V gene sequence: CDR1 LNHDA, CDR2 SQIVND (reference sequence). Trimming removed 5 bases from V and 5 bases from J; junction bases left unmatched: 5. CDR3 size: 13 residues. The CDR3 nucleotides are TGTGCCAGTAGTGTCGCGGACAGGACTGAAGCTTTCTTT. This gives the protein CASSVADRTEAFF.

The CDR3 is CASSSQGPNYYGYTF. The CDR3 DNA is TGTGCCAGCAGCTCCCAGGGGCCGAACTATTATGGCTACACCTTC. This chain joins TRBV7-9 and TRBJ1-2, with D possibly TRBD1 on 6 matching bases. Germline assignment: CDR1 SEHNR and CDR2 FQNEAQ (reference sequence). The CDR3 contains 15 residues. With 4 bases removed from V and 5 bases from J, the gap between germline ends came to 17 bases.

The CDR3 protein is CAWSLDRGGAFF. The CDR3 DNA reads TGTGCCTGGAGTCTTGATCGAGGGGGAGCTTTCTTT. This sequence joins TRBV30 and TRBJ1-1; a weak D match, TRBD1 (6 bases). The CDR3 has 12 amino acids. The V end lost 2 bases, the J end lost 10 bases, and 14 bases lay between the germline ends. Germline CDR1 GTSNPN, CDR2 SVGIG (reference sequence).

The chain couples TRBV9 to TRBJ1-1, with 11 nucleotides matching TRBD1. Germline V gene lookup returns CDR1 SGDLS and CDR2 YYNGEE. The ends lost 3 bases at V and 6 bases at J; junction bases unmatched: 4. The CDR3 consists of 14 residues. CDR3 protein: CASSAGQGAAEAFF. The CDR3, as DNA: TGTGCCAGCAGCGCAGGACAGGGGGCGGCTGAAGCTTTCTTT.

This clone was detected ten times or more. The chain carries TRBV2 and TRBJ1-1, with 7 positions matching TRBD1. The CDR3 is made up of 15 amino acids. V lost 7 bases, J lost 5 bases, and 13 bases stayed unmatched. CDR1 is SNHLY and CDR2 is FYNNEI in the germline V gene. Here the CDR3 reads CASIGTGQVGTEAFF. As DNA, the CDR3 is TGTGCCAGCATCGGAACCGGACAGGTTGGGACTGAAGCTTTCTTT.

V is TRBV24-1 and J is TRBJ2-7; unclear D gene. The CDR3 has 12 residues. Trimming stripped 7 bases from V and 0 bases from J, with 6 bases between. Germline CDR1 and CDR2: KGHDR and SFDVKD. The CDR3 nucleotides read TGTGCCACCAGCGACAACTCCTACGAGCAGTACTTC. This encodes CATSDNSYEQYF.

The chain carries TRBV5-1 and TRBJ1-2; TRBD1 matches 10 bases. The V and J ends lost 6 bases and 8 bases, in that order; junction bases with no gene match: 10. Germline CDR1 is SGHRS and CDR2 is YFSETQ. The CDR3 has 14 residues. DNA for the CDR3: TGCGCCAGCACCCGACAGGGGGCGCTGGACGGCTACACCTTC. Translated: CASTRQGALDGYTF.

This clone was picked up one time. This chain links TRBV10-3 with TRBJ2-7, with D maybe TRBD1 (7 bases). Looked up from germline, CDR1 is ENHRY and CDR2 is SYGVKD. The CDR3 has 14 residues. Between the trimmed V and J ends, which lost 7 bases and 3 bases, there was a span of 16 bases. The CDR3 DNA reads TGTGCCATCATGGCGGGACAGACCGTCTACGAGCAGTACTTC. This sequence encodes CAIMAGQTVYEQYF.

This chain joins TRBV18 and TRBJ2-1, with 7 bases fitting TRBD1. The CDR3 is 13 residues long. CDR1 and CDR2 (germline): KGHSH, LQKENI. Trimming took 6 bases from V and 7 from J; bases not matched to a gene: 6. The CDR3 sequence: CASSAQGLNEQFF. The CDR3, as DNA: TGTGCCAGCTCGGCACAGGGGTTGAATGAGCAGTTCTTC.

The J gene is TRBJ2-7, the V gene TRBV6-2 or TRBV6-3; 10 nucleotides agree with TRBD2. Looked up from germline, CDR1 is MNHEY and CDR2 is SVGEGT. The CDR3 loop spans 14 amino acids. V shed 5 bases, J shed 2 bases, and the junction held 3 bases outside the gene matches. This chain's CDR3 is CASSHSGGPYEQYF. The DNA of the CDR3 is TGTGCCAGCAGTCATAGCGGGGGGCCCTACGAGCAGTACTTC.